This entry is about one T cell receptor beta chain. The antigen is undetermined. The sample comes from a study of regulatory dendritic cells for organ transplantation. Overall study results and limits: Considerable individual heterogeneity was seen in alloreactive memory CD8+ T cells. Memory CD8+ clonal expansion seemed more limited with regulatory than mature dendritic cells.

This table comes from immunoSEQ multiplex PCR, and its TCRdb copy is limited to in-frame clones, with some not included. The data contain over 25,000 clones, around 80% of them singletons. Trimming took off 5 bases at V and 3 bases at J, with 8 bases between the two ends. This CDR3 is 11 amino acids long. Germline-derived CDR1 and CDR2 are DFQATT and SNEGSKA (reference sequence). Source material: naive CD4+ T cells from blood. This sample's subset: CD45RA+ naive T cells. The chain couples TRBV20-1 to TRBJ2-7; no clear D gene. The clonotype originates from a human donor in good health. The chain's CDR3 is CSAYTNYEQYF. CDR3 sequence (DNA): TGCAGTGCTTACACGAACTACGAGCAGTACTTC.